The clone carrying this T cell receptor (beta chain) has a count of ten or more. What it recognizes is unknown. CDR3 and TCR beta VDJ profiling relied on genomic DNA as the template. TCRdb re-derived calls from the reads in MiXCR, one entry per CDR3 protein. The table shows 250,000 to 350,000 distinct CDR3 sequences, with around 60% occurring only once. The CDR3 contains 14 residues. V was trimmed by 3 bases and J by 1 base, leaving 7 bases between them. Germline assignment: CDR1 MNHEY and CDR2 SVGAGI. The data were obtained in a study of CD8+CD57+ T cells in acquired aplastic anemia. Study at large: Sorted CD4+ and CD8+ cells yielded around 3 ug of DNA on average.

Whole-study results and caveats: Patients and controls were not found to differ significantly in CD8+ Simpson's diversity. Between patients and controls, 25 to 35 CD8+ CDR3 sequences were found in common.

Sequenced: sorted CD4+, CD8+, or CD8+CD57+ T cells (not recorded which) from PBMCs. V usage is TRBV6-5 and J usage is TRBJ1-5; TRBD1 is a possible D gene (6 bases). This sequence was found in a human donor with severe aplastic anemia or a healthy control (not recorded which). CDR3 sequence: CASSYGQSNQPQHF. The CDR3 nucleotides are TGTGCCAGCAGTTATGGACAGAGCAATCAGCCCCAGCATTTT.